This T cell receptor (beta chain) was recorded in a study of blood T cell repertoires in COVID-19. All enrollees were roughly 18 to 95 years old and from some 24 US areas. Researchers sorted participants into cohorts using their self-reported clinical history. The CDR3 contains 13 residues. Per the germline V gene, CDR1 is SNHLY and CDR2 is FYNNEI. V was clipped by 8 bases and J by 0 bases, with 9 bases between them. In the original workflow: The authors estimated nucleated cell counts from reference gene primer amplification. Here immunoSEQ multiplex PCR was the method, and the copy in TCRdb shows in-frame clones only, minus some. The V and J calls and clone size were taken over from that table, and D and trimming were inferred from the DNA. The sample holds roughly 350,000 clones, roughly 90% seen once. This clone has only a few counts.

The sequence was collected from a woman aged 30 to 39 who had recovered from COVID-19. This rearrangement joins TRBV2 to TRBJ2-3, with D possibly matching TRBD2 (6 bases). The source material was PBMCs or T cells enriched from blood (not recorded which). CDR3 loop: CASQAGSTDTQYF. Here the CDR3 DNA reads TGTGCCAGCCAGGCGGGGAGCACAGATACGCAGTATTTT.